Listed below are T cell receptor beta chains from one sample, sequenced in a study of OX40 agonist ivuxolimab in advanced cancers. Assay used: immunoSEQ multiplex PCR; TCRdb lists only in-frame clones, some missing. The data hold about 68,000 clones, with about 82% observed a single time. The sequencing here drew on CD4+ or CD8+ T cells sorted from blood, taken in a trial of the OX40 agonist ivuxolimab. The receptors were gathered from an adult with an advanced solid tumor such as melanoma, head and neck, liver or kidney cancer. CDR3s include the opening cysteine and the closing phenylalanine or tryptophan. Each record gives: J gene, CDR3 length, V gene, CDR3 protein.

j_call: TRBJ2-1; cdr3_length: 15; v_call: TRBV7-2; cdr3_aa: CASSLQAGNYNEQFF
j_call: TRBJ2-7; cdr3_length: 13; v_call: TRBV7-6; cdr3_aa: CASSLGASGEQYF
j_call: TRBJ1-3; cdr3_length: 18; v_call: TRBV10-3; cdr3_aa: CAIRKEAVFIDSGNTIYF
j_call: TRBJ2-1; cdr3_length: 11; v_call: TRBV20-1; cdr3_aa: CSAPVAGVRFF
j_call: TRBJ1-2; cdr3_length: 14; v_call: TRBV6-1; cdr3_aa: CASSDPTGGGGYTF
j_call: TRBJ1-2; cdr3_length: 12; v_call: TRBV2; cdr3_aa: CASRGGTYGYTF
j_call: TRBJ1-1; cdr3_length: 14; v_call: TRBV30; cdr3_aa: CAWSALRRGAEAFF
j_call: TRBJ1-1; cdr3_length: 15; v_call: TRBV10-3; cdr3_aa: CASSYSLREGTEAFF
j_call: TRBJ2-7; cdr3_length: 14; v_call: TRBV6-1; cdr3_aa: CASRPGHLSYEQYF
j_call: TRBJ1-6; cdr3_length: 15; v_call: TRBV6-1; cdr3_aa: CASSEVVDINSPLHF
j_call: TRBJ1-1; cdr3_length: 13; v_call: TRBV7-6; cdr3_aa: CASSPTGYTEAFF
j_call: TRBJ2-3; cdr3_length: 15; v_call: TRBV18; cdr3_aa: CASSPHDPPTDTQYF
j_call: TRBJ1-1; cdr3_length: 14; v_call: TRBV18; cdr3_aa: CASSPPRGQTEAFF
j_call: TRBJ1-1; cdr3_length: 15; v_call: TRBV18; cdr3_aa: CASSPTLGINTEAFF
j_call: TRBJ1-2; cdr3_length: 17; v_call: TRBV9; cdr3_aa: CASSVRPQTGTYYGYTF
j_call: TRBJ1-1; cdr3_length: 14; v_call: TRBV18; cdr3_aa: CASSREFGNTEAFF
j_call: TRBJ2-5; cdr3_length: 16; v_call: TRBV15; cdr3_aa: CATSGPGQINQETQYF
j_call: TRBJ2-3; cdr3_length: 18; v_call: TRBV27; cdr3_aa: CASSLRPGAGRLTDTQYF
j_call: TRBJ2-5; cdr3_length: 15; v_call: TRBV7-9; cdr3_aa: CASSLVLVGKETQYF
j_call: TRBJ1-2; cdr3_length: 17; v_call: TRBV30; cdr3_aa: CAWSNRVREGGTDGYTF
j_call: TRBJ2-1; cdr3_length: 12; v_call: TRBV5-1; cdr3_aa: CASIDREREQFF
j_call: TRBJ2-3; cdr3_length: 15; v_call: TRBV5-1; cdr3_aa: CASSLSGGAGDTQYF
j_call: TRBJ1-5; cdr3_length: 13; v_call: TRBV5-8; cdr3_aa: CASSRFGEEPQHF
j_call: TRBJ2-5; cdr3_length: 15; v_call: TRBV15; cdr3_aa: CATSRDSRAGETQYF
j_call: TRBJ1-2; cdr3_length: 13; v_call: TRBV29-1; cdr3_aa: CSVYYLGQGGYTF
j_call: TRBJ1-4; cdr3_length: 12; v_call: TRBV19; cdr3_aa: CASSIAPGKLFF
j_call: TRBJ1-4; cdr3_length: 13; v_call: TRBV30; cdr3_aa: CAWSEGTNEKLFF
j_call: TRBJ1-1; cdr3_length: 13; v_call: TRBV7-2; cdr3_aa: CASSFGRNTEAFF
j_call: TRBJ1-4; cdr3_length: 14; v_call: TRBV19; cdr3_aa: CASSDRGSNEKLFF
j_call: TRBJ1-5; cdr3_length: 16; v_call: TRBV18; cdr3_aa: CASSRQGGLSNQPQHF
j_call: TRBJ1-4; cdr3_length: 15; v_call: TRBV19; cdr3_aa: CASSTRGPGGEKLFF
j_call: TRBJ2-3; cdr3_length: 16; v_call: TRBV18; cdr3_aa: CASSPRSTGSTDTQYF
j_call: TRBJ1-4; cdr3_length: 16; v_call: TRBV5-5; cdr3_aa: CASSSYTGQTNEKLFF
j_call: TRBJ1-1; cdr3_length: 14; v_call: TRBV10-2; cdr3_aa: CASSESGGRTEAFF
j_call: TRBJ1-4; cdr3_length: 16; v_call: TRBV5-1; cdr3_aa: CASSLAPGAANEKLFF
j_call: TRBJ2-3; cdr3_length: 14; v_call: TRBV7-7; cdr3_aa: CASSLGQGAYTQYF
j_call: TRBJ1-2; cdr3_length: 15; v_call: TRBV7-2; cdr3_aa: CASSLSPTGTYGYTF
j_call: TRBJ1-1; cdr3_length: 18; v_call: TRBV4-1; cdr3_aa: CASSPFGTGEGGNTEAFF
j_call: TRBJ2-3; cdr3_length: 16; v_call: TRBV11-3; cdr3_aa: CASSLFRSPGLDTQYF
j_call: TRBJ2-1; cdr3_length: 15; v_call: TRBV27; cdr3_aa: CASRSGTGVYNEQFF
j_call: TRBJ1-6; cdr3_length: 12; v_call: TRBV30; cdr3_aa: CAWKPSNSPLHF
j_call: TRBJ1-2; cdr3_length: 10; v_call: TRBV19; cdr3_aa: CASSYDGYTF
j_call: TRBJ2-1; cdr3_length: 12; v_call: TRBV7-3; cdr3_aa: CASSFGYNEQFF
j_call: TRBJ1-1; cdr3_length: 15; v_call: TRBV19; cdr3_aa: CASRSGRWEDTEAFF
j_call: TRBJ2-7; cdr3_length: 16; v_call: TRBV7-9; cdr3_aa: CASSISWTGSSYEQYF
j_call: TRBJ1-1; cdr3_length: 14; v_call: TRBV5-4; cdr3_aa: CASRTGGMNTEAFF
j_call: TRBJ2-7; cdr3_length: 12; v_call: TRBV6-1; cdr3_aa: CASRDRAYEQYF